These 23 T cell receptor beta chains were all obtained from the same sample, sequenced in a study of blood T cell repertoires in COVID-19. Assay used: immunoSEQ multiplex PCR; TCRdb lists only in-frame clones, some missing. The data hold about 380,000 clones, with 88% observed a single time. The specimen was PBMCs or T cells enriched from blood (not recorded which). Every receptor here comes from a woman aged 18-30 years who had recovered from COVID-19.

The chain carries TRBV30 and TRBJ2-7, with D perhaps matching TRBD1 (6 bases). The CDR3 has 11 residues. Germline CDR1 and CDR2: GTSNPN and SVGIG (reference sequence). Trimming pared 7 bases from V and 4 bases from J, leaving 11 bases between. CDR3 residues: CASTTGYEQYF. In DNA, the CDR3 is TGTGCCTCAACCACAGGGTACGAGCAGTACTTC.

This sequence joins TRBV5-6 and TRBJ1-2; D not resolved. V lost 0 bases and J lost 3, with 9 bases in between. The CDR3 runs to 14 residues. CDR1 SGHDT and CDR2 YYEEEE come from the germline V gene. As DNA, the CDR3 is TGTGCCAGCAGCTTGGTGCCGGGTTACTATGGCTACACCTTC. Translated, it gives CASSLVPGYYGYTF. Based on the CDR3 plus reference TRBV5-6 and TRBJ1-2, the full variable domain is DAGVTQSPTHLIKTRGQQVTLRCSPKSGHDTVSWYQQALGQGPQFIFQYYEEEERQRGNFPDRFSGHQFPNYSSELNVNALLLGDSALYLCASSLVPGYYGYTFGSGTRLTVV.

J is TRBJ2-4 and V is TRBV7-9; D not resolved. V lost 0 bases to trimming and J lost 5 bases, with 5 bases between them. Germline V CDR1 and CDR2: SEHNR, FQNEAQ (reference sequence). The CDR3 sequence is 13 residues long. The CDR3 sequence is CASSLAAENIQYF. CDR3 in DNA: TGTGCCAGCAGCTTAGCCGCAGAAAACATTCAGTACTTC. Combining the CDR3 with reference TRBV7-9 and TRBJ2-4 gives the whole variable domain DTGVSQNPRHKITKRGQNVTFRCDPISEHNRLYWYRQTLGQGPEFLTYFQNEAQLEKSRLLSDRFSAERPKGSFSTLEIQRTEQGDSAMYLCASSLAAENIQYFGAGTRLSVL.

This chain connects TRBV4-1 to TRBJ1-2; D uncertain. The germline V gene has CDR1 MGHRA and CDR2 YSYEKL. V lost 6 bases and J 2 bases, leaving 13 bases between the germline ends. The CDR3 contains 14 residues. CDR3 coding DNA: TGCGCCAGCAGTTCGGGTGCGAACAACTATGGCTACACCTTC. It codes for CASSSGANNYGYTF.

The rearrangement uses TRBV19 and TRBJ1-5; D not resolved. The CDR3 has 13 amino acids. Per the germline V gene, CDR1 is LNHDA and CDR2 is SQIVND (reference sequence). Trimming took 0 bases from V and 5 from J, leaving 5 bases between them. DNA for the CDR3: TGTGCCAGTAGTATAGATCAGGATCAGCCCCAGCATTTT. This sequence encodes CASSIDQDQPQHF.

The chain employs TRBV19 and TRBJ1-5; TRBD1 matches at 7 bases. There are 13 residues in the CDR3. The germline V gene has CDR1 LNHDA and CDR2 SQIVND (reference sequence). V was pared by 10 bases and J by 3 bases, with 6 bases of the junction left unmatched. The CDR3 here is CATQGQFNQPQHF. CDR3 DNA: TGTGCCACCCAGGGACAGTTCAATCAGCCCCAGCATTTT.

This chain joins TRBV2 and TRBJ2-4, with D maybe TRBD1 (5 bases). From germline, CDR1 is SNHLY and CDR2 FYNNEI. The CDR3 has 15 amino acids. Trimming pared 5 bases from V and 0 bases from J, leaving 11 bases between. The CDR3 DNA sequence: TGTGCCAGCAGTCTTGACAGACTAGCCAAAAACATTCAGTACTTC. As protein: CASSLDRLAKNIQYF. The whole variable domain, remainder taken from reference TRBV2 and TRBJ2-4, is EPEVTQTPSHQVTQMGQEVILRCVPISNHLYFYWYRQILGQKVEFLVSFYNNEISEKSEIFDDQFSVERPDGSNFTLKIRSTKLEDSAMYFCASSLDRLAKNIQYFGAGTRLSVL.

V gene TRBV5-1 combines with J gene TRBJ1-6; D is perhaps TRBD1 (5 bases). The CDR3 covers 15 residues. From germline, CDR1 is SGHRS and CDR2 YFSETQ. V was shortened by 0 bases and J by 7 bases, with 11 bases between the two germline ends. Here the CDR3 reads CASSLEDRTNSPLHF. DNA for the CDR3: TGCGCCAGCAGCTTGGAAGACAGAACGAATTCACCCCTCCACTTT.

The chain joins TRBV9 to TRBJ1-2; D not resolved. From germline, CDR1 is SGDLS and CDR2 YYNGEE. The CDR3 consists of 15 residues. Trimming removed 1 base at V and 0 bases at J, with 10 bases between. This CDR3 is CASSVWAGSNYGYTF. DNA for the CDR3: TGTGCCAGCAGCGTATGGGCAGGATCTAACTATGGCTACACCTTC.

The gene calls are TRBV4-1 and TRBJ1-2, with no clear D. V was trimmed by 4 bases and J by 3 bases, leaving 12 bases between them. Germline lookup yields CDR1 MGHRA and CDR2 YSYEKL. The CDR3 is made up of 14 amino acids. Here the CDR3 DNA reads TGCGCCAGCAGCCTCGCAAAAGCTGACTATGGCTACACCTTC. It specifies CASSLAKADYGYTF.

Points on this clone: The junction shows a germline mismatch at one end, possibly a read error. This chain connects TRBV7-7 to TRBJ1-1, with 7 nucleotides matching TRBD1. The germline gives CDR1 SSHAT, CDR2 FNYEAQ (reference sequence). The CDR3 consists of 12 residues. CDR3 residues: CASSLRGQEAFF. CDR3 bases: TGTGCTAGCAGCTTAAGGGGGCAGGAAGCTTTCTTT.

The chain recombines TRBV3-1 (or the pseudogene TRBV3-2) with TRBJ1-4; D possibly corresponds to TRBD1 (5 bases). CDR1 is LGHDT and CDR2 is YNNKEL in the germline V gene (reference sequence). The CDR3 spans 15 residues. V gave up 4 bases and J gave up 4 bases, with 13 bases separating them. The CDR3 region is CASSLSGPINEKLFF. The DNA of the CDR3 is TGTGCCAGCAGCCTTTCAGGGCCAATTAATGAAAAACTGTTTTTT.

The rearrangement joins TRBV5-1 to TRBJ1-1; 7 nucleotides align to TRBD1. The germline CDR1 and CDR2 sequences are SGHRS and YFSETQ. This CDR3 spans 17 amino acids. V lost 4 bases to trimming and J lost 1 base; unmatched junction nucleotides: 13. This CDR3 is CASSPEGRGRGNTEAFF. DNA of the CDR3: TGCGCCAGCAGCCCCGAAGGTAGGGGGCGCGGGAACACTGAAGCTTTCTTT.

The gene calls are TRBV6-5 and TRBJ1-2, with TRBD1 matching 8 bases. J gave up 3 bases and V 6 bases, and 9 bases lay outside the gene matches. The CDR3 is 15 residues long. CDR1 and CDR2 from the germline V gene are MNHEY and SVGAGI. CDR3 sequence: CASRAGTGAYYGYTF. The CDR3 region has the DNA TGTGCCAGCAGGGCCGGGACAGGCGCCTACTATGGCTACACCTTC.

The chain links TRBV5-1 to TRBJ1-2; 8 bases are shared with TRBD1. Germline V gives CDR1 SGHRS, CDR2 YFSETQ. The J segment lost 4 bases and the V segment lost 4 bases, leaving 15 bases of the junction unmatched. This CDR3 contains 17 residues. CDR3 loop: CASSPITGQGVGYGYTF. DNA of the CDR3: TGCGCCAGCAGCCCCATCACCGGACAGGGAGTAGGCTATGGCTACACCTTC.

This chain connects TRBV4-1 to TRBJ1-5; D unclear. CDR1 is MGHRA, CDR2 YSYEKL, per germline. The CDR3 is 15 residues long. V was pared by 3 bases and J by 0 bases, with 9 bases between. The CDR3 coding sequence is TGCGCCAGCAGCCACGGGTCAGTTAGCAATCAGCCCCAGCATTTT. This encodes CASSHGSVSNQPQHF.

The CDR3 protein is CASSVAATDTQYF. In DNA form, the CDR3 reads TGTGCCAGCAGCGTTGCGGCGACAGATACGCAGTATTTT. The rearrangement uses TRBV9 and TRBJ2-3, with D unclear. Looked up from germline, CDR1 is SGDLS and CDR2 is YYNGEE. The CDR3 is 13 residues long. The V and J ends lost 2 bases and 3 bases respectively, with 7 bases between them.

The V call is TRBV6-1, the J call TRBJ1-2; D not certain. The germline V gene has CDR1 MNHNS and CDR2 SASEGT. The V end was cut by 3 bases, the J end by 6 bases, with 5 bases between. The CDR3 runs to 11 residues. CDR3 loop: CASSERDGYTF. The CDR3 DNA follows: TGTGCCAGCAGTGAGAGGGATGGCTACACCTTC.

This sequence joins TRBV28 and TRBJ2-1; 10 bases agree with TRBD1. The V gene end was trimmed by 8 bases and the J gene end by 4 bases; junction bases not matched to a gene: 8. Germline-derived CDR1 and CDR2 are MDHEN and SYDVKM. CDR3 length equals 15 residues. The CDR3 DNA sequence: TGTGCCAGCCCTACCCGGGACAGGGGATACAATGAGCAGTTCTTC. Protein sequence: CASPTRDRGYNEQFF.

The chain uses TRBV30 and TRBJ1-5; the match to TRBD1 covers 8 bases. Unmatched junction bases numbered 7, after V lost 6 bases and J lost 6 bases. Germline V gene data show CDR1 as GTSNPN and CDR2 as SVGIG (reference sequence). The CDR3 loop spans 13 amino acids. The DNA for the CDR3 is TGTGCCTGCGACAGGGGAATTGGTCAGCCCCAGCATTTT. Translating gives CACDRGIGQPQHF.

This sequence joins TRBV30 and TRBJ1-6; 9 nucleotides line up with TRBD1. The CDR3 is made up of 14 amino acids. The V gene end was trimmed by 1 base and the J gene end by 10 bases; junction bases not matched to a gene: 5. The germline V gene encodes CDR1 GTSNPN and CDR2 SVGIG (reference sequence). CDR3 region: CAWSATGGVSPLHF. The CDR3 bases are TGTGCCTGGAGTGCGACAGGGGGAGTATCACCCCTCCACTTT.

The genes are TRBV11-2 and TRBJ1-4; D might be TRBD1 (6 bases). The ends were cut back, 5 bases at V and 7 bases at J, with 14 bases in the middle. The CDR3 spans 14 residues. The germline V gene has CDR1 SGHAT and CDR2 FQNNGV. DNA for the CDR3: TGTGCCAGCAGCCCACAGGGCGGAGGTGAAAAACTGTTTTTT. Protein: CASSPQGGGEKLFF.

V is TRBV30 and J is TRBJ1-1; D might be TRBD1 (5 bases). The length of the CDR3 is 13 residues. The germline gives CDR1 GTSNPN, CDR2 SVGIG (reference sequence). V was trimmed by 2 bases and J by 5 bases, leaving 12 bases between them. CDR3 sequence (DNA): TGTGCCTGGAGTCAACATCGGGGGACTGAAGCTTTCTTT. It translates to CAWSQHRGTEAFF.